A selection of T cell receptor beta chains follows, all from one sample in a study of T cells in Graves' hyperthyroidism and ophthalmopathy. TCRdb re-called the multiplex PCR reads with MiXCR, one entry per CDR3 protein. The repertoire holds more than 300,000 distinct CDR3 sequences, with more than 11% as singletons. The specimen was blood. All receptors come from a woman aged 55-70 years with Graves' hyperthyroidism. Each CDR3 is given with its conserved first and last residue. A D gene is named only where the DNA matches it firmly. A clone size is listed for some rows: how often the clone was seen (once, few, many), or a class if it is expanded.

D gene,clone size,CDR3 length,V gene,J gene,CDR3 protein,CDR3 DNA
NA,few,14,TRBV27,TRBJ1-1,CASSPRDPATEAFF,TGTGCCAGCAGTCCCCGAGACCCCGCCACTGAAGCTTTCTTT
NA,few,13,TRBV27,TRBJ1-4,CASRGWGDEKLFF,TGTGCCAGCAGAGGGTGGGGGGATGAAAAACTGTTTTTT
NA,many,16,TRBV7-2,TRBJ1-6,CASSLAPAGGNSPLHF,TGTGCCAGCAGCTTAGCCCCAGCCGGAGGCAATTCACCCCTCCACTTT
NA,many,17,TRBV29-1,TRBJ2-2,CSVEGGRGPLTTGELFF,TGCAGCGTTGAAGGGGGGAGGGGGCCGCTTACAACCGGGGAGCTGTTTTTT
TRBD2,many,16,TRBV24-1,TRBJ2-1,CATSETIAGGWNEQFF,TGTGCCACCAGTGAGACTATAGCGGGAGGGTGGAATGAGCAGTTCTTC
NA,NA,16,TRBV4-1,TRBJ2-1,CASSQTQGTRTNEQFF,TGCGCCAGCAGCCAGACCCAGGGGACCAGGACCAATGAGCAGTTCTTC
NA,many,16,TRBV12-3/TRBV12-4,TRBJ1-4,CASTLFRDTTNEKLFF,TGTGCCAGCACCCTTTTCCGGGACACCACTAATGAAAAACTGTTTTTT
TRBD2,many,16,TRBV7-3,TRBJ2-1,CASSFSGRANYNEQFF,TGTGCCAGCAGCTTTAGCGGGAGGGCGAACTACAATGAGCAGTTCTTC
TRBD2,many,15,TRBV2,TRBJ2-1,CASTPGLAGVNEQFF,TGTGCCAGCACTCCGGGACTAGCGGGAGTCAATGAGCAGTTCTTC
NA,NA,16,TRBV3-1,TRBJ2-5,CASSQDWTAAEETQYF,TGTGCCAGCAGCCAAGATTGGACAGCGGCGGAGGAGACCCAGTACTTC
NA,NA,17,TRBV15,TRBJ2-5,CATSRGGSGGGTETQYF,TGTGCCACCAGCAGAGGGGGGAGTGGTGGGGGCACGGAGACCCAGTACTTC
TRBD2,many,17,TRBV5-1,TRBJ2-1,CASSSYASSGRFDEQFF,TGCGCCAGCAGCTCCTACGCGTCTAGCGGGAGATTCGATGAGCAGTTCTTC
NA,many,14,TRBV7-9,TRBJ1-1,CASSQTQLNTEAFF,TGTGCCAGCAGTCAAACTCAGTTGAACACTGAAGCTTTCTTT
TRBD1,NA,16,TRBV19,TRBJ1-6,CASSIDRGTGASPLHF,TGTGCCAGTAGTATAGATCGAGGGACAGGGGCTTCACCCCTCCACTTT
NA,NA,12,TRBV30,TRBJ2-5,CAWSAGSETQYF,TGTGCCTGGAGTGCAGGGTCGGAGACCCAGTACTTC
TRBD2,many,14,TRBV20-1,TRBJ2-1,CSGLAGGISNEQFF,TGCAGTGGGCTAGCGGGAGGGATCAGCAATGAGCAGTTCTTC
NA,once,14,TRBV5-4,TRBJ1-5,CTTRDRYSNQPQHF,TGTACCACCCGTGACAGGTATAGCAATCAGCCCCAGCATTTT
TRBD2,many,12,TRBV30,TRBJ2-7,CAWSAGGYEQYF,TGTGCCTGGAGTGCGGGGGGGTACGAGCAGTACTTC
TRBD2,few,16,TRBV7-2,TRBJ2-7,CASSTYSGGSSYEQYF,TGTGCCAGTAGTACCTACTCGGGCGGGAGCTCCTACGAGCAGTACTTC
NA,NA,14,TRBV19,TRBJ2-2,CASSYLENTGELFF,TGTGCCAGTAGTTATCTGGAGAACACCGGGGAGCTGTTTTTT